This is a list of T cell receptor beta chains from one sample in a study of cytomegalovirus exposure and HLA in healthy donors. Profiling relied on immunoSEQ multiplex PCR, and the TCRdb table lists in-frame clones only, not all of them. The top ten hold over 6.5% of the sample, which has about 130,000 clones, 75% to 90% seen once. Sequenced input: PBMCs. The receptors here all came from a woman in her 30s in good health and CMV-seropositive. Each CDR3 is given with its conserved first and last residue. The D gene is left open where the match is weak. For some rows the clone size is stated as once, few or many, or as a class when expanded; others skip it.

v_call: TRBV28; d_call: TRBD2; j_call: TRBJ2-3; clone_size: .; cdr3_nt: TGTGCCAGCAGTTTCGGACTAGAGAACCCCACAGATACGCAGTATTTT; cdr3_aa: CASSFGLENPTDTQYF
v_call: TRBV5-6; d_call: TRBD1; j_call: TRBJ1-2; clone_size: .; cdr3_nt: TGTGCCAGCAGCCCGACAGGGCTTGGCTACACCTTC; cdr3_aa: CASSPTGLGYTF
v_call: TRBV28; d_call: .; j_call: TRBJ1-6; clone_size: .; cdr3_nt: TGTGCCAGCAGTTTATCCCTTAGCACCCTCCACTTT; cdr3_aa: CASSLSLSTLHF
v_call: TRBV30; d_call: TRBD1; j_call: TRBJ2-3; clone_size: .; cdr3_nt: TGTGCCTGGATGACGGGACAGGGCACAGATACGCAGTATTTT; cdr3_aa: CAWMTGQGTDTQYF
v_call: TRBV6-1; d_call: TRBD2; j_call: TRBJ2-3; clone_size: .; cdr3_nt: TGTGCCAGCAGTGAACCGGGGGGGTTCCCCGAACCAGATACGCAGTATTTT; cdr3_aa: CASSEPGGFPEPDTQYF
v_call: TRBV28; d_call: .; j_call: TRBJ2-3; clone_size: .; cdr3_nt: TGTGCCAGCAGTTTCTTGACAGATACGCAGTATTTT; cdr3_aa: CASSFLTDTQYF
v_call: TRBV13; d_call: .; j_call: TRBJ2-1; clone_size: .; cdr3_nt: TGTGCCAGCAGCCCTCTAGGATCCTACAATGAGCAGTTCTTC; cdr3_aa: CASSPLGSYNEQFF
v_call: TRBV19; d_call: TRBD1; j_call: TRBJ1-5; clone_size: .; cdr3_nt: TGTGCCAGTAGCACAGGGGAGAGCAATCAGCCCCAGCATTTT; cdr3_aa: CASSTGESNQPQHF
v_call: TRBV5-1; d_call: .; j_call: TRBJ1-4; clone_size: .; cdr3_nt: TGCGCCAGCAGCTTTTCAGGGGATGATGAAAAACTGTTTTTT; cdr3_aa: CASSFSGDDEKLFF
v_call: TRBV28; d_call: TRBD1; j_call: TRBJ2-5; clone_size: once; cdr3_nt: TGTGCCAGCAGTTCCGCCTGGACAGGGGTGAGAGAGACCCAGTACTTC; cdr3_aa: CASSSAWTGVRETQYF
v_call: TRBV6-5; d_call: .; j_call: TRBJ1-3; clone_size: few; cdr3_nt: TGTGCCAGCAGTTACTGGGGGGGAACCTCTGGAAACACCATATATTTT; cdr3_aa: CASSYWGGTSGNTIYF
v_call: TRBV5-1; d_call: TRBD1; j_call: TRBJ2-7; clone_size: once; cdr3_nt: TGCGCCAGCAGCGCCGGGACAGGGGGCCCCTACGAGCAGTACTTC; cdr3_aa: CASSAGTGGPYEQYF
v_call: TRBV27; d_call: .; j_call: TRBJ2-7; clone_size: .; cdr3_nt: TGTGCCAGCCGGTTTAGGACCCAGGGATCCTACGAGCAGTACTTC; cdr3_aa: CASRFRTQGSYEQYF
v_call: TRBV28; d_call: .; j_call: TRBJ1-1; clone_size: .; cdr3_nt: TGTGCCAGCAGTTTAGGGGCCTCTTGGACTGAAGCTTTCTTT; cdr3_aa: CASSLGASWTEAFF
v_call: TRBV2; d_call: .; j_call: TRBJ2-7; clone_size: .; cdr3_nt: TGTGCCAGCGGCAGATCCTACGAGCAGTACTTC; cdr3_aa: CASGRSYEQYF
v_call: TRBV6-5; d_call: .; j_call: TRBJ1-5; clone_size: .; cdr3_nt: TGTGCCAGCAGTTACCACAGGGACATCGGACCCCAGCATTTT; cdr3_aa: CASSYHRDIGPQHF
v_call: TRBV7-2; d_call: .; j_call: TRBJ2-1; clone_size: .; cdr3_nt: TGTGCGGGAGGCGGGATGAGCTCCTACAATGAGCAGTTCTTC; cdr3_aa: CAGGGMSSYNEQFF
v_call: TRBV20-1; d_call: TRBD2; j_call: TRBJ2-3; clone_size: once; cdr3_nt: TGCAGTGCTCGGGACTACCCTACGCAGTATTTT; cdr3_aa: CSARDYPTQYF
v_call: TRBV28; d_call: TRBD2; j_call: TRBJ2-7; clone_size: .; cdr3_nt: TGTGCCAGCAGACCCATTAGCGGGAGTGGGTACGAGCAGTACTTC; cdr3_aa: CASRPISGSGYEQYF
v_call: TRBV30; d_call: TRBD1; j_call: TRBJ1-4; clone_size: .; cdr3_nt: TGTGCCTGGAGTTCATTCCTACAGGGGAAGGATGAAAAACTGTTTTTT; cdr3_aa: CAWSSFLQGKDEKLFF
v_call: TRBV4-1; d_call: TRBD2; j_call: TRBJ2-7; clone_size: .; cdr3_nt: TGCGCCAGCAGCCAAGAGAGGCGGGGGGGAAACTACGAGCAGTACTTC; cdr3_aa: CASSQERRGGNYEQYF
v_call: TRBV6-5; d_call: .; j_call: TRBJ1-5; clone_size: .; cdr3_nt: TGTGCCAGCAGATCTACGCTACTGAGCAATCAGCCCCAGCATTTT; cdr3_aa: CASRSTLLSNQPQHF
v_call: TRBV28; d_call: TRBD2; j_call: TRBJ2-1; clone_size: .; cdr3_nt: TGTGCCAGCAGTTCTCGGACTAGGGGTCGGGGTGAGCAGTTCTTC; cdr3_aa: CASSSRTRGRGEQFF
v_call: TRBV15; d_call: TRBD1; j_call: TRBJ2-3; clone_size: .; cdr3_nt: TGTGCCACCAGCGGGTGGACAGGGTCGTACGATACGCAGTATTTT; cdr3_aa: CATSGWTGSYDTQYF